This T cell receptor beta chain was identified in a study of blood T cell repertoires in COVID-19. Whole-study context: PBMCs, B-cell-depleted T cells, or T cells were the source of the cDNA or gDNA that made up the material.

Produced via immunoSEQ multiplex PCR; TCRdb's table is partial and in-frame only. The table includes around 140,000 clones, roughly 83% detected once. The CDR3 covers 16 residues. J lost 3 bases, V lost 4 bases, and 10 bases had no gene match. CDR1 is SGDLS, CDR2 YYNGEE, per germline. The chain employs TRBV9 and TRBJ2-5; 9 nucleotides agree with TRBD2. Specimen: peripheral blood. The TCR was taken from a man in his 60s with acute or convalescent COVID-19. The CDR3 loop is CASSPPWASGEETQYF. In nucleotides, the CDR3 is TGTGCCAGCAGCCCCCCCTGGGCTAGCGGGGAAGAGACCCAGTACTTC.